These 18 T cell receptor beta chains came from one sample sequenced in a study of T cell repertoires in cytomegalovirus infection. TCRdb reprocessed the reads via MiXCR and lists one record per CDR3 protein. The sample includes 290,000 or so distinct CDR3 sequences, around 9.1% of them seen just once. Specimen: PBMCs. Source of these receptors: a human donor in good health (CMV status not recorded). Some clones in this sample may be carry-over from other donors' samples.

This clonotype appeared many times. The J gene is TRBJ2-3, the V gene TRBV14; the D gene could be TRBD1 or TRBD2 (5 bases each). CDR1 is SGHDN, CDR2 FVKESK, per germline. CDR3 length: 16 amino acids. Between the trimmed V and J ends, which lost 1 base and 2 bases, there was a span of 13 bases. CDR3 sequence: CASSQARGPTTDTQYF. CDR3 nucleotides: TGTGCCAGCAGCCAAGCACGGGGCCCTACCACAGATACGCAGTATTTT.

The sample holds a few counts of this clonotype. In DNA, the CDR3 is TGCAGTGCTGCCGGGACAGGGAATACTAACTATGGCTACACCTTC. Translating gives CSAAGTGNTNYGYTF. V and J are TRBV20-1 and TRBJ1-2; 9 bases fit TRBD1. The V and J ends lost 5 bases and 0 bases, in that order; junction bases with no gene match: 7. The CDR3 totals 15 residues. CDR1 is DFQATT, CDR2 SNEGSKA, per germline (reference sequence).

In this sample, this clonotype turned up a few times. The junction and the germline gene differ at one end; a read error may be behind it. The chain couples TRBV29-1 to TRBJ2-1; the D is unclear. Germline V gene data show CDR1 as SQVTM and CDR2 as ANQGSEA. CDR3 length equals 12 residues. Here the CDR3 DNA reads TGCAGCGTCTTATTGGGCTACTATGAGCAGTTCTTC. Amino acid sequence: CSVLLGYYEQFF.

This clonotype showed up many times. This chain joins TRBV28 and TRBJ2-2; D is ambiguous. Germline V gene data show CDR1 as MDHEN and CDR2 as SYDVKM. Trimming removed 8 bases at V and 3 bases at J, with 7 bases between. The CDR3 loop spans 12 amino acids. The DNA of the CDR3 is TGTGCCAGCCCCTCCTACACCGGGGAGCTGTTTTTT. Protein sequence: CASPSYTGELFF.

Ten or more counts support this clonotype. V gene TRBV28 combines with J gene TRBJ2-7, with D hard to call. V lost 4 bases to trimming and J lost 2 bases, with 12 bases between them. This CDR3 region has 14 residues. Germline V CDR1 and CDR2: MDHEN, SYDVKM. The DNA of the CDR3 is TGTGCCAGCAGTTCTCCGGACGGAACCTACGAGCAGTACGTC. Residues: CASSSPDGTYEQYV.

This clonotype was seen repeatedly, ten times or more. The chain joins TRBV27 to TRBJ2-1; TRBD1 matches 9 bases. There are 15 residues in the CDR3. V was pared by 3 bases and J by 7 bases, with 7 bases of the junction left unmatched. The V gene's germline CDR1 is MNHEY and CDR2 SMNVEV (reference sequence). The CDR3: CASSFLQGAKNEQFF. The CDR3 region has the DNA TGTGCCAGCAGTTTCTTACAGGGGGCGAAAAATGAGCAGTTCTTC.

J is TRBJ2-1 and V is TRBV29-1; 11 bases are a match to TRBD2. The CDR3 runs to 16 residues. Germline CDR1 reads SQVTM; CDR2 reads ANQGSEA. J was trimmed by 4 bases and V by 5 bases; bases with no gene match: 10. The CDR3: CSVSRRGLAVYNEQFF. The DNA for the CDR3 is TGCAGCGTTTCACGTCGGGGACTAGCGGTATACAATGAGCAGTTCTTC.

There are many counts of this clonotype. The chain combines TRBV7-2 with TRBJ2-4; D remains ambiguous. The CDR3 runs 16 residues. V lost 1 base and J 0 bases, leaving 10 bases between the germline ends. Germline V lookup: CDR1 SGHTA, CDR2 FQGNSA. CDR3 coding DNA: TGTGCCAGCAGCTTAGAGGGTGCCCTAGCCAAAAACATTCAGTACTTC. Translated, it gives CASSLEGALAKNIQYF.

This clonotype showed up many times. The chain links TRBV6-5 to TRBJ1-5; D perhaps matches TRBD1 (5 bases). This CDR3 region has 12 residues. The germline V gene encodes CDR1 MNHEY and CDR2 SVGAGI. Trimming cost V 8 bases and J 5 bases, with 10 bases left between them. Here the CDR3 DNA reads TGTGCCAGCCAAGGAGGGGATCAGCCCCAGCATTTT. Protein product: CASQGGDQPQHF.

This clonotype occurred many times. The genes are TRBV7-2 and TRBJ1-2, with 9 bases matching TRBD1. The CDR3 sequence is 13 residues long. J was trimmed by 6 bases and V by 7 bases; bases with no gene match: 6. CDR1 and CDR2 (germline): SGHTA, FQGNSA. The chain's CDR3 is CASKPGQGHGYTF. CDR3 nucleotide sequence: TGTGCCAGCAAGCCGGGACAGGGACATGGCTACACCTTC.

V usage is TRBV6-6 and J usage is TRBJ2-3, with 10 nucleotides matching TRBD2. The CDR3 loop spans 16 amino acids. From germline, CDR1 is MNHNY and CDR2 SVGAGI (reference sequence). J was trimmed by 0 bases and V by 2 bases; bases with no gene match: 2. CDR3 coding DNA: TGTGCCAGCAGTTACCCACTAGCGGGGAGCACAGATACGCAGTATTTT. Amino acid sequence: CASSYPLAGSTDTQYF.

This chain uses TRBV7-9 with TRBJ2-1; TRBD1 is a possible D gene (6 bases). CDR1 and CDR2 (germline): SEHNR, FQNEAQ (reference sequence). CDR3 length: 14 residues. Trimming took off 8 bases at V and 0 bases at J, with 11 bases between the two ends. CDR3 DNA: TGTGCCAGCGACCGGGACATCTCCTACAATGAGCAGTTCTTC. Translating it yields CASDRDISYNEQFF.

V gene TRBV29-1 combines with J gene TRBJ1-1; TRBD1 matches at 9 bases. The germline gives CDR1 SQVTM, CDR2 ANQGSEA. The junction had 8 bases not matched to a gene; V was cut back by 4 bases and J by 2 bases. The CDR3 length is 15 residues. This chain's CDR3 is CSVGRTGDINTEAFF. CDR3 in DNA: TGCAGCGTTGGGAGGACAGGGGATATTAACACTGAAGCTTTCTTT.

V gene TRBV13 combines with J gene TRBJ2-7; a possible D gene is TRBD1 (6 bases). CDR1 is PRHDT, CDR2 FYEKMQ, per germline (reference sequence). This CDR3 comprises 15 residues. Trimming removed 6 bases at V and 1 base at J, with 16 bases between. The CDR3 nucleotides are TGTGCCAGCAGTAGAGACAGGAGACGATCCTACGAGCAGTACTTC. Translating it yields CASSRDRRRSYEQYF.

In its sample, this clonotype was seen a few times. The CDR3 spells CSASTGMVSYNEQFF. CDR3 DNA sequence: TGCAGTGCTAGTACCGGGATGGTCTCCTACAATGAGCAGTTCTTC. V usage is TRBV20-1 and J usage is TRBJ2-1; possible D gene TRBD2, 5 bases. CDR1 DFQATT and CDR2 SNEGSKA come from the germline V gene (reference sequence). V was cut by 3 bases and J by 0 bases, with 12 bases left in between. This CDR3 has 15 residues.

This clonotype occurred a few times. The chain is built from TRBV6-2 or TRBV6-3 and TRBJ2-1; 10 bases are shared with TRBD2. Per germline, CDR1 MNHEY and CDR2 SVGEGT. There are 16 residues in the CDR3. The V gene end was trimmed by 0 bases and the J gene end by 8 bases; junction bases not matched to a gene: 7. Written as DNA, the CDR3 is TGTGCCAGCAGTTACTCGGTGAGCGGGGGGGCGTATGAGCAGTTCTTC. Encoded protein: CASSYSVSGGAYEQFF.

This clonotype was detected ten times or more. V gene TRBV20-1 combines with J gene TRBJ2-7, with D perhaps being TRBD1 or TRBD2 (5 bases each). V shed 3 bases and J shed 0 bases, with 12 bases lying between them. The CDR3 loop spans 14 amino acids. The germline V gene encodes CDR1 DFQATT and CDR2 SNEGSKA (reference sequence). The CDR3 nucleotides are TGCAGTGCTAGGGGGGACCGATTCTCCTACGAGCAGTACTTC. It translates to CSARGDRFSYEQYF.

This clonotype was seen a few times. The V and J genes are TRBV6-2 or TRBV6-3 and TRBJ2-1; 9 bases match TRBD2. The CDR3 sequence is 15 residues long. With V trimmed by 2 bases and J by 7 bases, 6 bases remained unmatched. The germline gives CDR1 MNHEY, CDR2 SVGEGT. CDR3 sequence (DNA): TGTGCCAGCAGTTACGGGAGCGGGGGGCTAAATGAGCAGTTCTTC. It translates to CASSYGSGGLNEQFF.